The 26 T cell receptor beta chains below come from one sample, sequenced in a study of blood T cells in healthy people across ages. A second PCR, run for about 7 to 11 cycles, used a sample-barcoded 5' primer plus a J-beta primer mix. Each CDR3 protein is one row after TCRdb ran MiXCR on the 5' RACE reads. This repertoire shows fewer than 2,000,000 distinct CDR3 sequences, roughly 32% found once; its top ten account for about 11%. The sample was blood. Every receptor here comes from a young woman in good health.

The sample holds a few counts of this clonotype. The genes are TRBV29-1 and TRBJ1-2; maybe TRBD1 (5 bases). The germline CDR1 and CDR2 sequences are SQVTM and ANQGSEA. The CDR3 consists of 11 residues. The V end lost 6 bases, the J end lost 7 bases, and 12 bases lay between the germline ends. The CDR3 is CSVRGVLGYTF. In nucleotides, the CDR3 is TGCAGCGTCCGAGGGGTCCTTGGCTACACCTTC.

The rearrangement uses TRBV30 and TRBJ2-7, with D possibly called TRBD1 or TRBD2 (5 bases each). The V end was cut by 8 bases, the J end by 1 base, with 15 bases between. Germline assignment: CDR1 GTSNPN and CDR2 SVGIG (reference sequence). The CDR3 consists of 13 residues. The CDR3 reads CAQSRDGSYEQYF. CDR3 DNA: TGTGCCCAGTCCAGGGACGGATCCTACGAGCAGTACTTC.

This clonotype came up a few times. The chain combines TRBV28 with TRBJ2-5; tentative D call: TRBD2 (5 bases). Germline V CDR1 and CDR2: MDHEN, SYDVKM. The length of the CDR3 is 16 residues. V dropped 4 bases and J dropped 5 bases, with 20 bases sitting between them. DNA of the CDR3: TGTGCCAGCAGTTCAGATTCGACTACCATGGGGGAGACCCAGTACTTC. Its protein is CASSSDSTTMGETQYF. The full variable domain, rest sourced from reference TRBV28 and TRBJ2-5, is DVKVTQSSRYLVKRTGEKVFLECVQDMDHENMFWYRQDPGLGLRLIYFSYDVKMKEKGDIPEGYSVSREKKERFSLILESASTNQTSMYLCASSSDSTTMGETQYFGPGTRLLVL.

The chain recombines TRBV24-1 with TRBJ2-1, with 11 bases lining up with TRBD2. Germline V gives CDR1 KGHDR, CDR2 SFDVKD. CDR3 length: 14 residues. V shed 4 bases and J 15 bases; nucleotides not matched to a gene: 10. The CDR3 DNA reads TGTGCCACCAGTGACGCTAGCGGGGGGAATGTCCTGTTCTTC. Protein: CATSDASGGNVLFF.

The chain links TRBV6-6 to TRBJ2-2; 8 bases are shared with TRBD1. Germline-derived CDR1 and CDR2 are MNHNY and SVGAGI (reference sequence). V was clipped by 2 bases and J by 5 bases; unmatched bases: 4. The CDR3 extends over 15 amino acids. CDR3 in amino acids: CASSYGQGGTGELFF. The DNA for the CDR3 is TGTGCCAGCAGTTACGGACAGGGTGGGACCGGGGAGCTGTTTTTT.

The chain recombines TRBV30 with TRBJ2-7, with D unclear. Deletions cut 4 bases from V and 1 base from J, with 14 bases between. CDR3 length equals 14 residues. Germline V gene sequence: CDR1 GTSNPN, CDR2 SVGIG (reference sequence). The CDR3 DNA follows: TGTGCCTGGAAGTATAAGGGCGCTTCCTACGAGCAGTACTTC. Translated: CAWKYKGASYEQYF.

CDR3 loop: CSAASQGRASYTF. The CDR3 DNA reads as TGCAGTGCCGCCTCACAGGGAAGGGCAAGCTACACCTTC. This sequence joins TRBV20-1 and TRBJ1-2; D possibly corresponds to TRBD1 (6 bases). Germline CDR1 and CDR2: DFQATT and SNEGSKA (reference sequence). The germline V and J ends were trimmed by 6 bases and 9 bases, with 20 bases remaining between them. The CDR3 is 13 residues long.

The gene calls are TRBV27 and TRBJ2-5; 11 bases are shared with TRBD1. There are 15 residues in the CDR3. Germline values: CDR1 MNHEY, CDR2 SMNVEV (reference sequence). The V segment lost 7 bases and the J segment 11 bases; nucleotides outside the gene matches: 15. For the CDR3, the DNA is TGTGCCAGCACTCCACGGACAGGGGGCGAATTTGAGCAGTACTTC. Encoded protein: CASTPRTGGEFEQYF.

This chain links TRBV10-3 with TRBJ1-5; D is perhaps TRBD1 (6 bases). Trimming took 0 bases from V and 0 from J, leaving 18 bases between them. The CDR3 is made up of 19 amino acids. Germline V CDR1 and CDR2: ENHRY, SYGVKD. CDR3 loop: CAISESRDTGPPSNQPQHF. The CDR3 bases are TGTGCCATCAGTGAGTCTAGGGACACCGGACCCCCTAGCAATCAGCCCCAGCATTTT.

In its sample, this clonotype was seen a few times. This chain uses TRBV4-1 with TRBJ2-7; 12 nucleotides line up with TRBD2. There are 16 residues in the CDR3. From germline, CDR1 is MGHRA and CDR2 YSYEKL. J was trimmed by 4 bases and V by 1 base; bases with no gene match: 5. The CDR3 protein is CASSQVLAGGVYEQYF. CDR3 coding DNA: TGCGCCAGCAGCCAAGTACTAGCGGGAGGAGTATACGAGCAGTACTTC.

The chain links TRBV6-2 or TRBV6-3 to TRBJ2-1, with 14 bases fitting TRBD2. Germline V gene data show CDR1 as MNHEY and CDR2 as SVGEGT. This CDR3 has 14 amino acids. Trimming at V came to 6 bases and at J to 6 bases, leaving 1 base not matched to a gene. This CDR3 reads CASRGLAGANEQFF. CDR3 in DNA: TGTGCCAGCAGGGGACTAGCGGGGGCCAATGAGCAGTTCTTC.

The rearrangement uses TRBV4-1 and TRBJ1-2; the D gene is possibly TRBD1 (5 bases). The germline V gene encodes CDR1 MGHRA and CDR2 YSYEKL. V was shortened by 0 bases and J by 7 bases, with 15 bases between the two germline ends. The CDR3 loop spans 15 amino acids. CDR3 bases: TGCGCCAGCAGCCAAGAGGAGTTAGGGACCGGTGGCTACACCTTC. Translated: CASSQEELGTGGYTF.

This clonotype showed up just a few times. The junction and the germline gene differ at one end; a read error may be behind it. The CDR3 sequence is CACSTGPIYEQYF. CDR3 nucleotides: TGTGCCTGCAGCACCGGACCCATCTACGAGCAGTACTTC. J is TRBJ2-7 and V is TRBV7-2; D gene uncertain. The CDR3 is 13 amino acids. CDR1 is SGHTA, CDR2 FQGNSA, per germline.

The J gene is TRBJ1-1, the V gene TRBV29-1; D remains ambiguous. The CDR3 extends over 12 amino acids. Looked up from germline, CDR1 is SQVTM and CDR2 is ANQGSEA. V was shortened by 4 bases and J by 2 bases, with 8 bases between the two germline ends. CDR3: CSVAAENTEAFF. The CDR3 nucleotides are TGCAGCGTTGCGGCAGAAAACACTGAAGCTTTCTTT. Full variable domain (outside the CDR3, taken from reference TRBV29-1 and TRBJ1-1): SAVISQKPSRDICQRGTSLTIQCQVDSQVTMMFWYRQQPGQSLTLIATANQGSEATYESGFVIDKFPISRPNLTFSTLTVSNMSPEDSSIYLCSVAAENTEAFFGQGTRLTVV.

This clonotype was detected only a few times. In DNA form, the CDR3 reads TGTGCCAGCAGCTTAGCGCCCGAGGGGCCGATAGAAGATGGCTACACCTTC. It is translated as CASSLAPEGPIEDGYTF. V gene TRBV7-6 combines with J gene TRBJ1-2; tentatively, D is TRBD1 (5 bases). The germline CDR1 and CDR2 sequences are SGHVS and FNYEAQ. V was cut by 0 bases and J by 6 bases, with 20 bases left in between. The CDR3 is 17 residues long.

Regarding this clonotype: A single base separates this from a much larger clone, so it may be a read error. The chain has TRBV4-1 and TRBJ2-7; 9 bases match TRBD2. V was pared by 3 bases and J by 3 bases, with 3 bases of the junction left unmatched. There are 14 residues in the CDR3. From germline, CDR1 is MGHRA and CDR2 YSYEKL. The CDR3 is CASSHTSGCYEQYF. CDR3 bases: TGCGCCAGCAGCCACACTAGCGGGTGCTACGAGCAGTACTTC.

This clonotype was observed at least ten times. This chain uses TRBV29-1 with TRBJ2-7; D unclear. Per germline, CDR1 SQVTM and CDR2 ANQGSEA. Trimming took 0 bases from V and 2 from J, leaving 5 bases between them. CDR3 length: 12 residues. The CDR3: CSVEERPYEQYF. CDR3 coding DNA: TGCAGCGTTGAAGAGCGCCCCTACGAGCAGTACTTC.

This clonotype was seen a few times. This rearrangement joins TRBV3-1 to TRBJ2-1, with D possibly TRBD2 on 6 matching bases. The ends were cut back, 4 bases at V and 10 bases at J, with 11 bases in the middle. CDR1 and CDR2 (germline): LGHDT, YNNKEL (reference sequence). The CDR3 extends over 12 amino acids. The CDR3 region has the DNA TGTGCCAGCAGCCCTAGCGTCCGGGAGCAGTTCTTC. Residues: CASSPSVREQFF.

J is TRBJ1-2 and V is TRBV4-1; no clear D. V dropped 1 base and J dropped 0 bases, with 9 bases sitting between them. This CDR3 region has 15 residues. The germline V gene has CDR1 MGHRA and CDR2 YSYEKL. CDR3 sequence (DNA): TGCGCCAGCAGCCAAGTAAACGATCCTAACTATGGCTACACCTTC. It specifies CASSQVNDPNYGYTF.

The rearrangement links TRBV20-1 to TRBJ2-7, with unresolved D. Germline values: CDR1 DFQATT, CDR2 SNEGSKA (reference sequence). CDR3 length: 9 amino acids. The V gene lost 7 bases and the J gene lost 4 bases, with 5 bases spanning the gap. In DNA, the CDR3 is TGCAGTGTGGGGTACGAGCAGTACTTC. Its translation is CSVGYEQYF.

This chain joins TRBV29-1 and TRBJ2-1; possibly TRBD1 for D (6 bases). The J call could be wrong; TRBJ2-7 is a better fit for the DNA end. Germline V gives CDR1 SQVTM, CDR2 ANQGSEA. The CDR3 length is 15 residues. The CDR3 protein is CSVQERVRGYNEQYF. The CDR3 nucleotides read TGCAGTGTTCAAGAGAGAGTCAGGGGCTACAATGAGCAGTACTTC.

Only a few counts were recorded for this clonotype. The CDR3 nucleotides are TGTGCCAGCAGTTCTCGGGACCCAAGTAGCAATCAGCCCCAGCATTTT. It translates to CASSSRDPSSNQPQHF. V usage is TRBV27 and J usage is TRBJ1-5, with D maybe TRBD1 (5 bases). The CDR3 length is 16 residues. V was cut by 4 bases and J by 0 bases, with 13 bases left in between. Germline V gene sequence: CDR1 MNHEY, CDR2 SMNVEV (reference sequence).

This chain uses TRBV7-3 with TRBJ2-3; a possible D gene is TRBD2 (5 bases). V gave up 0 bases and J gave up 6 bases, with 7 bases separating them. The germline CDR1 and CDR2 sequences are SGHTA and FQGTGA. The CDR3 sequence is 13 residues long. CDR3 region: CASSLTQRDTQYF. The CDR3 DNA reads TGTGCCAGCAGCTTAACCCAGCGGGATACGCAGTATTTT.

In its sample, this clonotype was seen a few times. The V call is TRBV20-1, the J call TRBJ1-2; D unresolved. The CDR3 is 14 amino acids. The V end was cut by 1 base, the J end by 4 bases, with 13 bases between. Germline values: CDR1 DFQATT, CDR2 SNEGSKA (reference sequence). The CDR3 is CSARAQTDVYGYTF. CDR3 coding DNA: TGCAGTGCTAGAGCCCAGACCGACGTCTATGGCTACACCTTC.

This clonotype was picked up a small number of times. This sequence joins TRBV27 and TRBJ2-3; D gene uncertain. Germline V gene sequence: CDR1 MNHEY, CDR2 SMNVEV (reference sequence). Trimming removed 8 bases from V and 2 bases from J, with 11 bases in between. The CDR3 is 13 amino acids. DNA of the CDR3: TGTGCCAGCCGGCTCGGGCACACAGATACGCAGTATTTT. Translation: CASRLGHTDTQYF.

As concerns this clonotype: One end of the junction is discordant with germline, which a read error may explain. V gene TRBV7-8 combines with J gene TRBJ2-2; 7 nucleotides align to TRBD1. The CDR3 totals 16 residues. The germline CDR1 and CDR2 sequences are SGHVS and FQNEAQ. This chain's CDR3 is CASSLEFGTEVGELFF. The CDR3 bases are TGTGCTAGCAGCTTAGAATTCGGGACAGAAGTCGGGGAGCTGTTTTTT.